Each of the 7 T cell receptor beta chains below was sequenced from the same sample in a study of CD8+CD57+ T cells in acquired aplastic anemia. Genomic DNA templated the TCR beta VDJ and CDR3 profiling. Each CDR3 protein is one row after TCRdb ran MiXCR on the reads. The table shows 150,000 to 160,000 distinct CDR3 sequences, with just over 50% occurring only once. Patients selected for sequencing had displayed CD8+CD57+ cell expansion by flow cytometry. Material: sorted CD4+, CD8+, or CD8+CD57+ T cells (not recorded which) from PBMCs. Source of these receptors: a human donor with aplastic anemia.

The chain employs TRBV12-3 or TRBV12-4 and TRBJ1-4; tentative D call: TRBD1 (6 bases). This CDR3 spans 15 amino acids. Trimming took off 6 bases at V and 8 bases at J, with 19 bases between the two ends. DNA of the CDR3: TGTGCCAGCAGCCCTTCTCCAGGGGCCGGCGAAAAACTGTTTTTT. This sequence encodes CASSPSPGAGEKLFF.

The gene calls are TRBV10-3 and TRBJ1-6, with unresolved D. CDR1 is ENHRY, CDR2 SYGVKD, per germline. Deletions cut 6 bases from V and 7 bases from J, with 10 bases between. The CDR3 runs 13 residues. CDR3 amino acids: CAIRVVENSPLHF. CDR3 bases: TGTGCCATCAGGGTCGTTGAGAATTCACCCCTCCACTTT.

The chain links TRBV10-3 to TRBJ1-1; D gene unclear. The CDR3 extends over 15 amino acids. Trimming left V 2 bases short and J 3 bases short, with 13 bases between. The germline gives CDR1 ENHRY, CDR2 SYGVKD. The CDR3 region has the DNA TGTGCCATCAGTGAGGGTGGCAGGATGGACACTGAAGCTTTCTTT. Translation gives CAISEGGRMDTEAFF.

In this sample, this clonotype turned up a few times. CDR3 in amino acids: CASPGDEQYF. CDR3 DNA: TGTGCCAGCCCCGGGGACGAGCAGTACTTC. The chain couples TRBV7-3 to TRBJ2-7, with TRBD2 as a possible D gene (5 bases). The CDR3 has 10 amino acids. The V end was cut by 8 bases, the J end by 5 bases, with 7 bases between. Germline lookup yields CDR1 SGHTA and CDR2 FQGTGA.

This clonotype was seen once. This chain uses TRBV10-3 with TRBJ2-2; 16 positions match TRBD2. Germline V gene sequence: CDR1 ENHRY, CDR2 SYGVKD. The CDR3 has 16 amino acids. Trimming at V came to 8 bases and at J to 6 bases, leaving 6 bases not matched to a gene. The CDR3 DNA sequence: TGTGCCATCCGGGGACTAGCGGGAGGGTCGCCCGGGGAGCTGTTTTTT. As protein: CAIRGLAGGSPGELFF.

There are many counts of this clonotype. This chain connects TRBV20-1 to TRBJ1-6; D is ambiguous. The CDR3 length is 16 residues. Germline V gives CDR1 DFQATT, CDR2 SNEGSKA (reference sequence). V was pared by 2 bases and J by 9 bases, with 20 bases between. The CDR3 reads CSARLTTTDFLSPLHF. DNA for the CDR3: TGCAGTGCTAGATTAACGACGACCGATTTCCTTTCACCCCTCCACTTT.

This clonotype was counted many times. This rearrangement joins TRBV11-2 to TRBJ2-7; D is unclear. The CDR3 consists of 16 residues. Looked up from germline, CDR1 is SGHAT and CDR2 is FQNNGV. Trimming took 5 bases from V and 0 from J, leaving 17 bases between them. This CDR3 is CASSPGRGFSSYEQYF. The CDR3 DNA follows: TGTGCCAGCAGCCCCGGGCGCGGATTCAGCTCCTACGAGCAGTACTTC.